The source of this T cell receptor beta chain is a study of Tregs in tolerant kidney transplant recipients. On the study more broadly: Mixed chimerism was transient after nonmyeloablative marrow transplants from related graft donors.

V lost 5 bases, J lost 7 bases, and 17 bases lay in between. From germline, CDR1 is MNHEY and CDR2 SVGEGT. CDR3 length: 14 residues. Data came from immunoSEQ multiplex PCR; TCRdb stores just in-frame clones and leaves some out. This sample's table has tens of thousands of clones. Points on this clone: The DNA ends 3 residues before the CDR3 does, and the rest of the CDR3 is filled in from the germline J gene.

CD4+CD25+CD127- Tregs, CD4+CD25- non-Tregs, CD4 and CD8 cells were sorted. This clonotype was obtained from a human donor who received a combined kidney and bone marrow transplant. The sequenced sample was CD4+ T cells from blood, obtained before the transplant. This chain uses TRBV6-2 or TRBV6-3 with TRBJ1-2, with a tentative D call TRBD1 (5 bases). The covered CDR3 bases are TGTGCCAGCAGTCAGTCGACAGTCTTAGCTGGC. Residues: CASSQSTVLAG. The CDR3, in full, reads CASSQSTVLAGYTF.